This TCR beta chain was recorded in a study of blood T cell repertoires in COVID-19 (TCRdb year 2020). Describing the broader study: Collaborator samples came from the United States, Italy and Spain and covered acute and convalescent phases of COVID-19. The material from the prospective study consisted of cDNA or gDNA derived from T cells, B-cell-depleted T cells, or PBMCs. Deeply sampled blood TCRbeta repertoires from subjects exposed to, actively infected with, or recovered from COVID-19 were included in the dataset. A freely available public database, intended as a resource for researchers studying the immune response to SARS-CoV-2, is where the repertoires were released. The samples were drawn from two sources: the first 160 participants of the ongoing ImmuneRACE study, and 1,000 to 1,500 subjects contributed by 6 global collaborators. A de-identified subject ID, COVID-19 status, age in years and sex were almost always included in the sample metadata. Where HLA class I and class II types were available, the types were taken from metadata supplied by the sample provider, not from assay-based typing.

TCRbeta CDR3 regions were amplified from genomic DNA using the immunoSEQ Assay, a bias-controlled multiplex PCR. Under the source paper's analysis protocol: Nucleated cell counts per sample were estimated from amplification of reference gene primers within the assay. Sequence reads were collapsed and filtered to measure the absolute abundance of every unique TCRbeta CDR3 rearrangement. For each sample, productive Simpson clonality was calculated by taking the square root of Simpson's diversity index across productive rearrangements. TCRdb's version of the immuneACCESS table is confined to in-frame rearrangements and falls short of the full clone set. An unresolved V gene accounts for under half of the shortfall where checked; the remainder is of unknown origin. V, J and clone size derive from that table, while D and trimming were established from the DNA sequence. For this sample the table gives approximately 200,000 clones, of which approximately 84% were detected only once. Of the sample, roughly 2.4% is held by the ten largest clones.

From the germline V gene, CDR1 is SGHAT and CDR2 is FQNNGV. V is pruned by 2 bases and J by 3 bases, leaving 8 bases of the junction without a gene match. Its CDR3 holds 17 amino acids, cysteine through phenylalanine. The DNA shown is the 51-base CDR3, in frame from base 1. The collaborating institutions used their own protocols to collect whole blood in K2EDTA tubes. For TCRbeta analysis, collaborators shipped samples in one of three forms: frozen whole blood, isolated PBMCs, or DNA extracted from either of those sample types. Notes on this clone: Its binding antigen is unknown. The sample holds no much larger clone one base away, and base qualities are not on file.

Overall study outcomes, separate from this receptor: How much clinical and demographic metadata was included differed by source and by participant, and the metadata was provided uncurated.

This TCR was sampled from an older woman with acute or convalescent COVID-19. Recombination linked TRBV11-2 to TRBJ2-1; 9 bases in between match TRBD2. Sequences were obtained from peripheral blood. The base sequence is TGTGCCAGCAGCTTAATGAGTGGGACTAGCATCTACAATGAGCAGTTCTTC. Translated, it reads CASSLMSGTSIYNEQFF. When the CDR3 is completed using the reference TRBV11-2 and TRBJ2-1 genes on either side, the full variable domain is EAGVAQSPRYKIIEKRQSVAFWCNPISGHATLYWYQQILGQGPKLLIQFQNNGVVDDSQLPKDRFSAERLKGVDSTLKIQPAKLEDSAVYLCASSLMSGTSIYNEQFFGPGTRLTVL.